This passage covers 6 T cell receptor beta chains from one sample sequenced in a study of blood T cell repertoires in COVID-19. Assay: immunoSEQ multiplex PCR; the TCRdb copy retains only in-frame clones and omits some. The profile shows about 120,000 clones, roughly four fifths of them singletons. The specimen sequenced was peripheral blood. These receptors all come from a human donor in a cohort sampled during active COVID-19.

The chain links TRBV5-1 to TRBJ1-1; D gene ambiguous. Between the trimmed V and J ends, which lost 0 bases and 1 base, there was a span of 7 bases. CDR1 is SGHRS and CDR2 is YFSETQ in the germline V gene. This CDR3 region has 14 residues. The CDR3: CASSLVARNTEAFF. The CDR3 nucleotides read TGCGCCAGCAGCTTGGTCGCGAGGAACACTGAAGCTTTCTTT.

This sequence joins TRBV19 and TRBJ1-1, with D maybe TRBD1 (5 bases). Trimming shortened V by 5 bases and J by 4 bases, and 14 bases separated the two germline ends. Germline CDR1 and CDR2: LNHDA and SQIVND (reference sequence). The CDR3 loop spans 14 amino acids. The CDR3 loop is CASSYPAGVTEAFF. As DNA, the CDR3 is TGTGCCAGTAGTTACCCGGCGGGGGTCACTGAAGCTTTCTTT.

V usage is TRBV6-7 and J usage is TRBJ1-3; no firm D call. TRBV6-7 is identified as an open reading frame with a role that is uncertain. The CDR3 has 17 amino acids. Trimming removed 7 bases at V and 0 bases at J, with 19 bases between. CDR3 in DNA: TGTGCCAGCACCCACACCCCCAGTGGGAGCTCTGGAAACACCATATATTTT. Its translation is CASTHTPSGSSGNTIYF.

This clone was recorded only once. The chain carries TRBV12-3 or TRBV12-4 and TRBJ2-2; TRBD1 aligns across 8 bases. This CDR3 region has 11 residues. V shed 5 bases and J 13 bases; nucleotides not matched to a gene: 3. For the CDR3, the DNA is TGTGCCAGCAGTCGTGGACAGGGGCTGTTTTTT. This translates into CASSRGQGLFF.

This chain links TRBV21-1 with TRBJ2-2; TRBD1 was called by the table and not checked on the DNA. TRBV21-1 is noted as a pseudogene. This CDR3 has 15 residues. CDR3 sequence: CASSKRDRVTGELFF. The CDR3 DNA is TGTGCCAGCAGCAAACGGGACAGAGTCACCGGGGAGCTGTTTTTT.

The genes are TRBV5-6 and TRBJ2-1, with TRBD1 as a possible D gene (6 bases). V shed 2 bases and J shed 8 bases, with 20 bases lying between them. The CDR3 is made up of 16 amino acids. Germline CDR1 reads SGHDT; CDR2 reads YYEEEE. Written as DNA, the CDR3 is TGTGCCAGCAGCTTCAGGGGCTGGGGGTTTAATGATGAGCAGTTCTTC. Translating it yields CASSFRGWGFNDEQFF.